This TCR beta chain was sequenced for a study of cytomegalovirus exposure and HLA in healthy donors. Study-level information: Later, an analysis reported that the approximately 120 validation repertoires had used the same platform as the approximately 660 first-cohort repertoires. Findings of the study overall: Reports indicated that the classifier achieved high specificity and sensitivity in diagnosing cytomegalovirus status. TCR beta chains numbering more than 150 were designated cytomegalovirus-associated. Most TCR sequences were rare, but some public TCRs occurred in many donors.

Concerning this clone itself: Its antigen remains unknown.

Libraries were prepared by immunoSEQ multiplex PCR; TCRdb keeps only in-frame clonotypes and omits some of them. The table lists about 140,000 clones, roughly nine tenths of them singletons. CDR3 length: 16 amino acids. Trimming cost V 2 bases and J 5 bases, with 18 bases left between them. The germline V gene has CDR1 PRHDT and CDR2 FYEKMQ (reference sequence). This TCR was sampled from a man aged 18 to 35 in good health and CMV-seronegative. Sequenced sample: PBMCs. This chain connects TRBV13 to TRBJ1-2; unclear D gene. Here the CDR3 reads CASSLRDSGLTYGYTF. The CDR3 DNA reads TGTGCCAGCAGCTTACGTGATTCAGGCCTTACTTATGGCTACACCTTC.